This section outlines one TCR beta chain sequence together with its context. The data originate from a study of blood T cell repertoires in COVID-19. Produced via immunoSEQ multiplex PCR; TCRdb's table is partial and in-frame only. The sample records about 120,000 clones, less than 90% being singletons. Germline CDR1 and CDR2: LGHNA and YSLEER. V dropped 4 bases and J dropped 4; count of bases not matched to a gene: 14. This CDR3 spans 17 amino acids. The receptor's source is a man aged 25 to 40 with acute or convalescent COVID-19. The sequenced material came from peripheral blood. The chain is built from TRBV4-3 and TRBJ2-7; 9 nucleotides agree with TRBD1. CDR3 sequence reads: CASSPKIIGDRVYEQYF. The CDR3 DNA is TGCGCCAGCAGCCCGAAGATAATCGGGGACAGGGTTTACGAGCAGTACTTC.